The T cell receptor beta chain under discussion was sequenced for a study of metastatic and nonmetastatic thyroid tumors. Looking at the study overall: The comparison covered peripheral blood and tumor or nodule tissue in malignant and benign thyroid patients. Study-level findings and limits: Malignant thyroid tumors reportedly exceeded benign nodules significantly in TCR beta diversity, with the difference appearing in blood and tumor.

This clone has a count of ten or more. Antigen unknown. Trimming removed 2 bases at V and 3 bases at J, with 19 bases between. The V gene's germline CDR1 is SGHTA and CDR2 FQGTGA. This CDR3 has 18 residues. Using MiXCR, TCRdb re-called clones from the PCR reads. The top ten clones hold under 20% of a sample with approximately 32,000 clones, approximately 15% of them seen once. Among the patients, none had received any treatment before thyroid surgery. Sample: blood. V gene TRBV7-3 combines with J gene TRBJ2-2; TRBD2 is a possible D gene (7 bases). The TCR comes from a male donor with papillary thyroid cancer or a benign thyroid nodule (not recorded which). Some clones in this sample may be carry-over from other donors' samples. CDR3 amino acids: CASSLGPWAGADTGELFF. In DNA form, the CDR3 reads TGTGCCAGCAGCTTAGGCCCTTGGGCGGGGGCGGACACCGGGGAGCTGTTTTTT.